This T cell receptor beta chain comes out of a study of blood T cell repertoires in COVID-19 (dated by TCRdb to the early 2020s). For context, the study as a whole: Samples from collaborators originated in the United States, Italy and Spain and spanned both the acute and convalescent phases of COVID-19. The prospective study material was composed of cDNA or gDNA derived from T cells, B-cell-depleted T cells, or PBMCs. Subjects who had been exposed to COVID-19, were actively infected with it, or had recovered from it provided the deeply sampled blood TCRbeta repertoires that made up the dataset. The repertoires were made available in a free public database intended to serve as a resource for research on the immune response to SARS-CoV-2. Samples came from the ongoing ImmuneRACE study (first 160 participants) plus 1,254 subjects from 6 global collaborators. Nearly every sample came with metadata listing a de-identified subject ID, COVID-19 status, age in years and sex. Where available, HLA class I and class II types were obtained from metadata supplied by the sample provider rather than from assay-based typing.

A note on this clone: Its antigen remains undetermined. No per-base quality is available; no much larger clone lies one base away.

Relative to germline, V is missing 6 bases and J is missing 0 bases, with 1 base of the junction outside any gene match. There are 14 amino acids in the CDR3, from cysteine to phenylalanine inclusive. The CDR3 DNA has 42 bases and is translated from base 1. The germline V gene encodes CDR1 WSHSY and CDR2 SAAADI. The collaborating institutions used their own protocols to collect whole blood in K2EDTA tubes. For TCRbeta analysis, collaborators shipped samples as frozen whole blood, isolated PBMCs, or DNA extracted from either of those sample types. TCRbeta CDR3 regions were amplified from genomic DNA using the immunoSEQ Assay, a bias-controlled multiplex PCR. Per the original workflow: The number of nucleated cells in each sample was estimated from the amplification of reference gene primers within the assay. To quantify the absolute abundance of each unique TCRbeta CDR3 rearrangement, sequence reads were collapsed and filtered. For each sample, productive Simpson clonality was calculated as the square root of Simpson's diversity index across productive rearrangements. TCRdb limited this immuneACCESS table to in-frame rearrangements with V and J called. A share of clones is missing; checked studies link under half to unresolved V genes, and the rest is unexplained. That table gives V, J and clone size, and the DNA gave D and trimming. In all, the sample holds 250,000 to 300,000 clones, and approximately 81% of those were seen once. The ten most abundant clones make up roughly 3.1% of the sample.

What the authors observed across the whole study: Clinical and demographic metadata were provided uncurated, with the amount varying by source and participant.

Input material: peripheral blood. The source is a woman younger than 30 with acute or convalescent COVID-19. The chain is assembled from TRBV10-2 and TRBJ2-7; TRBD2 aligns with 11 central bases. CDR3 protein: CASSGTSGSYEQYF. The DNA is as follows: TGCGCCAGCAGCGGGACTAGCGGCTCCTACGAGCAGTACTTC.